This is a list of T cell receptor beta chains from one sample in a study of early T cells in non-severe SARS-CoV-2 infection. TCRdb called the 5' RACE reads again in MiXCR, with one record for every CDR3 protein. The table lists tens of thousands of distinct CDR3 sequences, approximately 10% of them singletons, with 6.4% in the top ten. Material: whole blood. These receptors originate from an adult who was a healthcare worker with PCR-confirmed SARS-CoV-2 infection or an uninfected control (not recorded which). Each CDR3 is given with its conserved first and last residue. A D gene is named only where the DNA matches it firmly. The listing skips clone size in some rows; elsewhere it reads once, few, many or a size class.

>.|12|TRBV7-6|.|TRBJ2-7
TGTGCCAGCAGCGCCAGGGGTTACGAGCAGTACTTC
CASSARGYEQYF
>.|14|TRBV28|.|TRBJ1-4
TGTGCCAGCAGTTTAACCGGGGGAAGAGAAAAACTGTTTTTT
CASSLTGGREKLFF
>.|16|TRBV7-6|TRBD2|TRBJ2-3
TGTGCCAGCAGCTTAGGCGCTAGCGGGAGAGGGGATACGCAGTATTTT
CASSLGASGRGDTQYF
>few|14|TRBV20-1|TRBD2|TRBJ2-7
TGCAGTGCTAACCCTAGCGGGAGGGCGCACGAGCAGTACTTC
CSANPSGRAHEQYF
>.|14|TRBV28|.|TRBJ2-7
TGTGCCAGCAGTTTTTCTCTTGGAAGAGATTCTACGGACTTC
CASSFSLGRDSTDF
>few|15|TRBV7-6|.|TRBJ2-7
TGTGCCAGCAGCTTAGAGTCAGGCAGACACTACGAGCAGTACTTC
CASSLESGRHYEQYF
>.|14|TRBV20-1|.|TRBJ2-3
TGCAGTGCTAGAGGCAGACTTAGCACAGATACGCAGTATTTT
CSARGRLSTDTQYF
>many|12|TRBV30|.|TRBJ1-1
TGTGCCTGGAGCCGGGAGAACACTGAAGCTTTCTTT
CAWSRENTEAFF
>many|11|TRBV28|.|TRBJ2-4
TGTGCCAGCGGGACTCTGGACATTCAGTACTTC
CASGTLDIQYF
>.|13|TRBV14|.|TRBJ2-7
TGTGCCAGCAGCCCGGCAGGGTCAGGCGAGCAGTACTTC
CASSPAGSGEQYF
>.|15|TRBV5-6|.|TRBJ2-7
TGTGCCAGCAGCCCCCTCGGGACATTCTCCTACGAGCAGTACTTC
CASSPLGTFSYEQYF
>.|15|TRBV18|.|TRBJ1-1
TGTGCCAGCTCACCAGCGCAGGGGAGAATCACTGAAGCTTTCTTT
CASSPAQGRITEAFF
>.|13|TRBV30|.|TRBJ1-5
TGTGCCTGGGCCCCCGGGACGGATCAGCCCCAGCATTTT
CAWAPGTDQPQHF
>few|17|TRBV20-1|TRBD2|TRBJ2-3
TGCAGTGCTCTCCCAGTCAGCGGGAGACGATCCACAGATACGCAGTATTTT
CSALPVSGRRSTDTQYF
>.|12|TRBV20-1|TRBD1|TRBJ2-7
TGCAGTGCTCCACGACAGGGTTACGAGCAGTACTTC
CSAPRQGYEQYF
>.|14|TRBV20-1|.|TRBJ2-1
TGCAGTGGGACCCCCGGGAGCTCCTACAATGAGCAGTTCTTC
CSGTPGSSYNEQFF
>.|16|TRBV7-9|.|TRBJ1-1
TGTGCCAGCAGCTTCCTTGTAGGGCAGAAGAATACTGAAGCTTTCTTT
CASSFLVGQKNTEAFF
>many|12|TRBV4-1|.|TRBJ2-7
TGCGCCAGCAGCCAAGGAGGTTACGAGCAGTACTTC
CASSQGGYEQYF
>few|13|TRBV10-3|.|TRBJ2-1
TGTGCCATCGAGAGGGACCGAGACAATGAGCAGTTCTTC
CAIERDRDNEQFF
>.|13|TRBV7-9|.|TRBJ2-3
TGTGCCAGCAGCCCATGGGTAGAAGATACGCAGTATTTT
CASSPWVEDTQYF
>few|13|TRBV20-1|TRBD1|TRBJ1-6
TGCAGTGCTCGCGGGACAGGGAATTCACCCCTCCACTTT
CSARGTGNSPLHF
>.|13|TRBV29-1|.|TRBJ2-4
TGCAGCGCACTATCAGGGGATCGAAACATTCAGTACTTC
CSALSGDRNIQYF
>few|14|TRBV4-1|TRBD2|TRBJ2-1
TGCGCCAGCAGCCGACTAGCGGGAGAGAATGAGCAGTTCTTC
CASSRLAGENEQFF
>.|14|TRBV18|TRBD2|TRBJ2-7
TGTGCCAGCTCACCGACTAGCTCTGGTTACGAGCAGTACTTC
CASSPTSSGYEQYF
>many|15|TRBV4-1|TRBD2|TRBJ2-7
TGCGCCAGCAGCCAAGATGGTAATCCGGGGGGCGAGCAGTACTTC
CASSQDGNPGGEQYF
>.|12|TRBV6-5|.|TRBJ2-7
TGTGCCAGCAAGGACGGGGACTACGAGCAGTACTTC
CASKDGDYEQYF
>few|17|TRBV3-2|.|TRBJ2-1
TGTGCCAGCAGCCAAGATCGTGGGACAGCCCGTTTTGATGAGCAGTTCTTC
CASSQDRGTARFDEQFF
>few|13|TRBV6-4|.|TRBJ1-2
TGTGCCAGCAGCCGGACGGCCGGACTAGGCTACACCTTC
CASSRTAGLGYTF
>few|13|TRBV10-2|.|TRBJ2-5
TGCGCCAGCAGACATAGAGGGGTGGAGACCCAGTACTTC
CASRHRGVETQYF
>many|15|TRBV11-2|TRBD1|TRBJ1-5
TGTGCCAGCAGCTTATGGGGACAGAGCAATCAGCCCCAGCATTTT
CASSLWGQSNQPQHF
>few|15|TRBV10-2|.|TRBJ2-7
TGCGCCAGCAGTGATTCCAGGAGGGGAACCTACGAGCAGTACTTC
CASSDSRRGTYEQYF
>few|15|TRBV12-3/TRBV12-4|TRBD2|TRBJ2-2
TGTGCCAGCAGTTTAATCCAGCGGGAGGTCAGGGAGCTGTTTTTT
CASSLIQREVRELFF
>.|15|TRBV7-2|TRBD1|TRBJ1-2
TGTGCCAGCAGCTTTGCGGGACAGGGTAACTATGGCTACACCTTC
CASSFAGQGNYGYTF
>.|15|TRBV10-3|.|TRBJ2-1
TGTGCCATCAGGGACGTCGAAGCGGGCCACAATGAGCAGTTCTTC
CAIRDVEAGHNEQFF
>.|17|TRBV3-1|.|TRBJ2-2
TGTGCCAGCAGCCAAGATCCCCGGGGAACTCGGACCGGGGAGCTGTTTTTT
CASSQDPRGTRTGELFF
>.|15|TRBV19|.|TRBJ2-3
TGTGCCAGTAGTATGGTAGCGGAGGGCACAGATACGCAGTATTTT
CASSMVAEGTDTQYF
>.|17|TRBV18|TRBD2|TRBJ2-3
TGTGCCAGCTCACTCGGGACTAGAGGATGGGCGACAGATACGCAGTATTTT
CASSLGTRGWATDTQYF
>many|12|TRBV11-2|.|TRBJ2-5
TGTGCCAGCAGCTTACAGCCCCAGACCCAGTACTTC
CASSLQPQTQYF
>.|12|TRBV12-3/TRBV12-4|.|TRBJ2-1
TGTGCCAGCAGGACCTCTAGCGCTGAGCAGTTCTTC
CASRTSSAEQFF
>few|12|TRBV15|.|TRBJ2-1
TGTGCCACCAGCAGTATCCACAATGAGCAGTTCTTC
CATSSIHNEQFF
>many|15|TRBV29-1|TRBD2|TRBJ2-7
TGCAGCGTTCTTAGCGGGACAACCTATCCTAGGGAGCAGTACTTC
CSVLSGTTYPREQYF
>many|13|TRBV12-3/TRBV12-4|.|TRBJ2-7
TGTGCCAGCAGTTTCAGCAGGGGTTCCGAGCAGTACTTC
CASSFSRGSEQYF
>.|14|TRBV12-3/TRBV12-4|.|TRBJ1-2
TGTGCCAGCAGTTTAGGGGGATCCGACTATGGCTACACCTTC
CASSLGGSDYGYTF
>few|15|TRBV28|TRBD1|TRBJ1-4
TGTGCCAGCAGTACTACAGGGGCAACTAATGAAAAACTGTTTTTT
CASSTTGATNEKLFF
>.|16|TRBV12-3/TRBV12-4|.|TRBJ1-2
TGTGCCAGCAGTAACTTTCTACGGCGGGCGGACTATGGCTACACCTTC
CASSNFLRRADYGYTF
>few|14|TRBV20-1|TRBD2|TRBJ2-1
TGCAGTGCCGAGCGGGAGGAAACTGGGAATGAGCAGTTCTTC
CSAEREETGNEQFF
>.|18|TRBV28|TRBD2|TRBJ2-6
TGTGCCAGCAGCTCCCCGGGACTAGCGGGAGCTGGGGCCAACGTCCTGACTTTC
CASSSPGLAGAGANVLTF
>.|15|TRBV11-2|.|TRBJ2-5
TGTGCCAGCAGCGAGACGATAGACAGCCAAGAGACCCAGTACTTC
CASSETIDSQETQYF
>.|14|TRBV10-3|.|TRBJ2-5
TGTGCCATAGCCCAGGCTGCGGGCTTGGAGACCCAGTACTTC
CAIAQAAGLETQYF
>.|13|TRBV12-3/TRBV12-4|.|TRBJ1-2
TGTGCCAGCAGCCAAGGGGCAGGCCATGGCTACACCTTC
CASSQGAGHGYTF
>.|16|TRBV9|TRBD2|TRBJ2-2
TGTGCCAGCAGCGTAGGTCTAGCGGGAGCCACCGGGGAGCTGTTTTTT
CASSVGLAGATGELFF
>many|14|TRBV7-2|.|TRBJ1-2
TGTGCCAGCAGCTTAGGGGAGGGTCCCTATGGCTACACCTTC
CASSLGEGPYGYTF
>few|16|TRBV24-1|TRBD1|TRBJ2-1
TGTGCCACCAGTGATCGCGACAGGGGTTGGGACAATGAGCAGTTCTTC
CATSDRDRGWDNEQFF
>few|12|TRBV6-6|.|TRBJ2-5
TGTGCCAGCAGTGTGGCGAAGGAGACCCAGTACTTC
CASSVAKETQYF
>.|15|TRBV4-1|.|TRBJ1-1
TGCGCCAGCAGCCAAGAAAGAACAGGTCCTTATGAAGCTTTCTTT
CASSQERTGPYEAFF
>.|17|TRBV2|TRBD1|TRBJ1-1
TGTGCCAGCAGAGTACAGGGGGCGCAAATCCTGGACACTGAAGCTTTCTTT
CASRVQGAQILDTEAFF
>.|11|TRBV2|.|TRBJ2-7
TGTGCCATCGCGTTCTCCTACGAGCAGTACTTC
CAIAFSYEQYF
>many|15|TRBV6-1|.|TRBJ2-3
TGTGCCAGCAGGGGGGCCAGGGTGAGGACAGATACGCAGTATTTT
CASRGARVRTDTQYF
>many|11|TRBV28|.|TRBJ2-7
TGTGCCAGCAGTCCCGAGTGGGAACTGTACTTC
CASSPEWELYF